This is a list of T cell receptor beta chains from one sample in a study of blood T cell repertoires in COVID-19. Here immunoSEQ multiplex PCR was the method, and the copy in TCRdb shows in-frame clones only, minus some. The sample has roughly 200,000 clones, around 82% seen once. Sequenced: PBMCs or T cells enriched from blood (not recorded which). These receptors all stem from a woman between 55 and 75 years old with acute COVID-19. CDR3s include the opening cysteine and the closing phenylalanine or tryptophan. A D gene is named only where the DNA matches it firmly. Size tells how often a clone was seen (once, few, many) or the class of an expanded clone, and some rows leave it out.

j_call d_call v_call clone_size cdr3_nt cdr3_aa
TRBJ2-3 TRBD1 TRBV7-9 . TGTGCCAGCACACGACAGGGATCAACCACAGATACGCAGTATTTT CASTRQGSTTDTQYF
TRBJ1-5 . TRBV27 . TGTGCCAGCAGTTTATTAGGGGGGGATAGCAATCAGCCCCAGCATTTT CASSLLGGDSNQPQHF
TRBJ1-3 . TRBV16 . TGTGCCAGCAGCCAATCGAGAGCCGGAAACACCATATATTTT CASSQSRAGNTIYF
TRBJ1-1 . TRBV19 few TGTGCCAGTTCACCTCGGGACACCAAAGCTTTCTTT CASSPRDTKAFF
TRBJ2-3 TRBD1 TRBV25-1 once TGTGCCAGCAGTGGGGGACAGGGGAGCACAGATACGCAGTATTTT CASSGGQGSTDTQYF
TRBJ1-1 . TRBV18 . TGTGCCAGCTCACCGTTGACCGGGACTGAAGCTTTCTTT CASSPLTGTEAFF
TRBJ1-5 . TRBV6-5 . TGTGCCAGCAGTTCTGACAGACTTAATCAGCCCCAGCATTTT CASSSDRLNQPQHF
TRBJ1-6 . TRBV10-2 . TGCGCCAGCAGTGAACGGGGGTTGACACCCCTCCACTTT CASSERGLTPLHF
TRBJ2-5 TRBD1 TRBV2 once TGTGCCAGCAGAGGAAAGGACAGGGGCCAAGAGACCCAGTACTTC CASRGKDRGQETQYF
TRBJ1-1 . TRBV7-6 . TGTGCCAGCAGCCCAGACACCACTGAAGCTTTCTTT CASSPDTTEAFF
TRBJ2-3 TRBD2 TRBV6-5 . TGTGCCAGCACAGGACTAGCGGGGCGGGGAGATACGCAGTATTTT CASTGLAGRGDTQYF
TRBJ1-4 . TRBV5-1 . TGCGCCAGCAGTCGACTTTTCGTGACCGAATCAACTAATGAAAAACTGTTTTTT CASSRLFVTESTNEKLFF
TRBJ1-5 . TRBV19 . TGTGCCAGTAGTATACCGGGACACCAAAGTTATCAGCCCCAGCATTTT CASSIPGHQSYQPQHF